The subject of this entry is one TCR beta chain. Its antigen is unidentified. The data belong to a study of T cell clones after liver transplantation. Background on the study: Liver transplant recipients had immunosuppression withdrawal attempted within 2 years. Tolerance: complete withdrawal held at least one year, liver enzymes staying within twice normal. As an antigen-independent comparator, third-party-reactive TCRbeta sequences came from pre-transplant mixed lymphocyte reactions.

Findings and caveats of the study: Compared with third party-reactive sequences, donor-reactive ones declined more, independent of withdrawal success.

The assay was immunoSEQ multiplex PCR, and TCRdb's table has in-frame clones only and misses some. Of about 75,000 clones in the sample, under 90% were seen once. The junction had 9 bases not matched to a gene; V was cut back by 0 bases and J by 8 bases. The length of the CDR3 is 16 residues. Germline-derived CDR1 and CDR2 are SGHAT and FQNNGV. The chain employs TRBV11-2 and TRBJ1-4; 7 nucleotides agree with TRBD1. This sequence was found in a human patient who received a liver transplant. Some T cells may be graft donor cells. Sequenced here: CD4+ T cells from blood, sampled around 50 months after liver transplant. Here the CDR3 DNA reads TGTGCCAGCAGCTTAGAAGGGGGCCAATTTGAAGAAAAACTGTTTTTT. It specifies CASSLEGGQFEEKLFF.